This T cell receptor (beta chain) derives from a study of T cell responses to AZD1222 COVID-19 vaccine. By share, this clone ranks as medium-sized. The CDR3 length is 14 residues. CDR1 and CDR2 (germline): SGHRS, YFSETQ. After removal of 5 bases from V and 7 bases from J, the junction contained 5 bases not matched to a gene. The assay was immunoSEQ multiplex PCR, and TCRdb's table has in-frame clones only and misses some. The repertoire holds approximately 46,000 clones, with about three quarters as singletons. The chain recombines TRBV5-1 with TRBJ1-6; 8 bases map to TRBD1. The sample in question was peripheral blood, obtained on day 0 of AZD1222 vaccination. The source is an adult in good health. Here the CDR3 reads CASRLDRANSPLHF. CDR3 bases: TGCGCCAGCAGGCTGGACAGGGCCAATTCACCCCTCCACTTT.